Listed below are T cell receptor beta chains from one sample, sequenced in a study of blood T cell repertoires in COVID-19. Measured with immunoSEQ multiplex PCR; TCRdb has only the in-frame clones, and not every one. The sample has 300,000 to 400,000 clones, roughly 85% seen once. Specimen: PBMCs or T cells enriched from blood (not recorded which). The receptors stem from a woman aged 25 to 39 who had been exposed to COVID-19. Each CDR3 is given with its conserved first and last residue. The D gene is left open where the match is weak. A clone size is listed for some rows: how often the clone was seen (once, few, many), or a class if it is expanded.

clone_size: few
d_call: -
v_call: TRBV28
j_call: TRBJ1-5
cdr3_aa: CASSLGPRGLQPQHF
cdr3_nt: TGTGCCAGCAGTTTAGGGCCCAGGGGCTTACAGCCCCAGCATTTT

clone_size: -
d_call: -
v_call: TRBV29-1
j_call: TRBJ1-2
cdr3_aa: CSVEEAKTGIGNYGYTF
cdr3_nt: TGCAGCGTTGAAGAGGCGAAAACGGGGATAGGTAACTATGGCTACACCTTC

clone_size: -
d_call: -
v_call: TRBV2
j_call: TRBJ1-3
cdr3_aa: CASRLEAGGGNTIYF
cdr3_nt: TGTGCCAGCAGACTAGAGGCAGGTGGTGGAAACACCATATATTTT

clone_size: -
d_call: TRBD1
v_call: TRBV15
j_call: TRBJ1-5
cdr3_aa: CATSSRDRGAQPQHF
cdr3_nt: TGTGCCACCAGCAGCCGGGACAGGGGCGCACAGCCCCAGCATTTT

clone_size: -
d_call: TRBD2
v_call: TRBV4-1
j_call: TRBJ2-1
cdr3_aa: CASSQGVTSGSVNEQFF
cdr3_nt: TGCGCCAGCAGCCAAGGGGTGACTAGCGGGAGCGTGAATGAGCAGTTCTTC

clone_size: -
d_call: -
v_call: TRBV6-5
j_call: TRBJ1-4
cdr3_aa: CASSSTGSGEKLFF
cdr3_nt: TGTGCCAGCAGTTCTACAGGGTCGGGTGAAAAACTGTTTTTT

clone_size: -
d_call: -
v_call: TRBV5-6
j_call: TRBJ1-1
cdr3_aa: CASSLVGGGRTEAFF
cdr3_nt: TGTGCCAGCAGCTTGGTGGGGGGTGGGAGAACTGAAGCTTTCTTT

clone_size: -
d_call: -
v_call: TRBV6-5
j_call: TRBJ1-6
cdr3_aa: CASSYPRDMHSPLHF
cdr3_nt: TGTGCCAGCAGTTACCCCCGGGACATGCATTCACCCCTCCACTTT

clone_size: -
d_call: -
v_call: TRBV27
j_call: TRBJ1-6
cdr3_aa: CASSSSRNNSPLHF
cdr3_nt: TGTGCCAGCAGTTCATCCAGGAATAATTCACCCCTCCACTTT

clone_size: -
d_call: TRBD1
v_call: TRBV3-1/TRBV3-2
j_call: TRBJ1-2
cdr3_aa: CASSQKGAYGYTF
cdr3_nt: TGTGCCAGCAGCCAAAAGGGGGCCTATGGCTACACCTTC

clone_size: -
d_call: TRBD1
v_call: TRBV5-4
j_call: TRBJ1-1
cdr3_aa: CASSWGTGVNTEAFF
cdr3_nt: TGTGCCAGCAGCTGGGGGACAGGGGTAAACACTGAAGCTTTCTTT

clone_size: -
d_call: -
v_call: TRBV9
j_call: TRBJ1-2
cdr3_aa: CASSEGTGRAYGYTF
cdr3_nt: TGTGCCAGCAGCGAGGGGACGGGGAGGGCTTATGGCTACACCTTC

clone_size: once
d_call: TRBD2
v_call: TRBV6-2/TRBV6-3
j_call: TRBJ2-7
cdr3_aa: CASSLPSGDSYEQYF
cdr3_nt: TGTGCCAGCAGTCTACCTAGCGGGGATTCCTACGAGCAGTACTTC

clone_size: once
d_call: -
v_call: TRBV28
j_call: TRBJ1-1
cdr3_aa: CASSLIGHRSREPEAFF
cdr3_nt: TGTGCCAGCAGTTTAATAGGCCATAGGAGTAGGGAGCCTGAAGCTTTCTTT

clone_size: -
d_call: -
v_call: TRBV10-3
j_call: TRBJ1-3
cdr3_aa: CAISPRPQGQGGNTIYF
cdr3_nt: TGTGCCATCAGTCCCCGACCTCAGGGCCAGGGAGGAAACACCATATATTTT

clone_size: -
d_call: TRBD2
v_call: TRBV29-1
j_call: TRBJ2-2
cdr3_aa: CSISGRANGELFF
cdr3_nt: TGCAGCATTAGCGGGAGGGCGAACGGGGAGCTGTTTTTT

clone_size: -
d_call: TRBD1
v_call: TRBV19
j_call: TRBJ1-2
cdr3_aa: CATRRQGGDYGYTF
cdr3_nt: TGTGCCACCAGAAGACAGGGGGGGGACTATGGCTACACCTTC